This TCR beta chain was profiled in a study of blood T cells in healthy people across ages. Drawn from each donor were around 9.1 milliliters of peripheral blood. The CDR3 runs to 14 residues. Trimming left V 2 bases short and J 2 bases short, with 10 bases between. In germline, CDR1 is SGHTA, CDR2 FQGNSA. The second PCR ran about 6 to 12 cycles with a sample-barcoded 5' primer and J-beta primers. One entry per CDR3 protein, called by TCRdb with MiXCR from the 5' RACE reads. The table lists hundreds of thousands of distinct CDR3 sequences, roughly 48% of them singletons. There are a few counts of this clonotype.

The receptor's source is a man between 25 and 39 years old in good health. The rearrangement joins TRBV7-2 to TRBJ2-7; D is unclear. Input material: blood. CDR3 sequence: CASSLNPDPYEQYF. As DNA, the CDR3 is TGTGCCAGCAGCTTAAATCCAGACCCCTACGAGCAGTACTTC.